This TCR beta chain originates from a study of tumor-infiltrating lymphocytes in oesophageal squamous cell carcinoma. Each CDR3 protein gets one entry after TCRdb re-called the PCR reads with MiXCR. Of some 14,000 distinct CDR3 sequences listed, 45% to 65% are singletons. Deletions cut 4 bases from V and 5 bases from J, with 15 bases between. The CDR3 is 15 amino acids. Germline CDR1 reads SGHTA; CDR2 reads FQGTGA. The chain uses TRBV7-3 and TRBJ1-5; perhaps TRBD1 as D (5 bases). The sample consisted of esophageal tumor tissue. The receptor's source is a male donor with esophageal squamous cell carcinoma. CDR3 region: CASSSRQLEDQPQHF. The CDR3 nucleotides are TGTGCCAGCAGCTCAAGACAGTTGGAGGATCAGCCCCAGCATTTT.